This T cell receptor (beta chain) derives from a study of blood T cell repertoires in COVID-19. As for the study in general: Sites in the United States, Italy and Spain provided acute and convalescent COVID-19 samples. From T cells, B-cell-depleted T cells, or PBMCs came the material, which was cDNA or gDNA.

This CDR3 is built from 12 residues. The J segment lost 5 bases and the V segment lost 4 bases, leaving 3 bases of the junction unmatched. Germline values: CDR1 SQVTM, CDR2 ANQGSEA. Authors' data handling: Nucleated cell counts were estimated from reference gene primer amplification. Measured with immunoSEQ multiplex PCR; TCRdb has only the in-frame clones, and not every one. The V and J calls and clone size were taken over from that table, and D and trimming were inferred from the DNA. This table holds some 300,000 clones, roughly 86% found once. All recovered Cohort 3 donors got two negative PCRs, got clearance, or saw symptom resolution.

This chain connects TRBV29-1 to TRBJ1-1; 8 positions agree with TRBD1. The TCR sequence derives from a young woman who had recovered from COVID-19. Sequenced sample: PBMCs or T cells enriched from blood (not recorded which). CDR3 region: CSVGQGRTEAFF. The CDR3 region has the DNA TGCAGCGTTGGACAGGGGAGGACTGAAGCTTTCTTT.